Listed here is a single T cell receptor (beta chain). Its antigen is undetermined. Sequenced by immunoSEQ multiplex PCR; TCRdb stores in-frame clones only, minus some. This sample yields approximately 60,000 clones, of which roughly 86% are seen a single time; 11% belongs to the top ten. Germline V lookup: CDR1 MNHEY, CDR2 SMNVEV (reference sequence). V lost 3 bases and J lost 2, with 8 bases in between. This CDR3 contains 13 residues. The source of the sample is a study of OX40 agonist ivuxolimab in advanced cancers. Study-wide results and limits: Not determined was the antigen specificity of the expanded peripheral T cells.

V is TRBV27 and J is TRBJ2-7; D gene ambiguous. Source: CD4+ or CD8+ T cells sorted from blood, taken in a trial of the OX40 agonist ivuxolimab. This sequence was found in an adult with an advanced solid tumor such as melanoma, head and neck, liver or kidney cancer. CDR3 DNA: TGTGCCAGCAGTTTGGGCAGTCCCTACGAGCAGTACTTC. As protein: CASSLGSPYEQYF.